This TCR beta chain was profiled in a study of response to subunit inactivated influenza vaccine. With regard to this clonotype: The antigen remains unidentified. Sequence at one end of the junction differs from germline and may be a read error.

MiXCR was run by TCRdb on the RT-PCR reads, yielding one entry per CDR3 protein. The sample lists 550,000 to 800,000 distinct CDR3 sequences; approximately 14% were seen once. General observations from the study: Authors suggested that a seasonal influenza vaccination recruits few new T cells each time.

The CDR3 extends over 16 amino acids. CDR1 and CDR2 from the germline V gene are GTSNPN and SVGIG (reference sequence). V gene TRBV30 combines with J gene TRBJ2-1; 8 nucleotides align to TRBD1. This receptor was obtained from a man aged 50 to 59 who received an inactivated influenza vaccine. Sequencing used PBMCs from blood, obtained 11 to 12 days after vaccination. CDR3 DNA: TGTGCCTGGAGTAATTTTGGACAGGGATTTTACAATGAGCAGTTCTTT. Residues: CAWSNFGQGFYNEQFF. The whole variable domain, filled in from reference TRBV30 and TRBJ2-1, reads SQTIHQWPATLVQPVGSPLSLECTVEGTSNPNLYWYRQAAGRGLQLLFYSVGIGQISSEVPQNLSASRPQDRQFILSSKKLLLSDSGFYLCAWSNFGQGFYNEQFFGPGTRLTVL.